The entry that follows covers one T cell receptor beta chain sequence. Its antigen is currently unknown. This table comes from immunoSEQ multiplex PCR, and its TCRdb copy is limited to in-frame clones, with some not included. Of tens of thousands of clones in the sample, around four fifths are singletons; the top ten hold around 0.84%. CDR3 size: 10 residues. The germline V and J ends were trimmed by 7 bases and 3 bases, with 4 bases remaining between them. CDR1 MNHEY and CDR2 SVGAGI come from the germline V gene. The data originate from a study of OX40 agonist ivuxolimab in advanced cancers. About the research overall: Patients were infused with ivuxolimab every 2 weeks at 0.01 to 10 mg/kg. Study results and caveats: The mean number of expanded clones was higher in CD8+ T cells than in CD4+. Expansion of clones was among the lowest in partial responders at 0.1-3.0 mg/kg.

This sequence was found in an adult with an advanced solid tumor such as melanoma, head and neck, liver or kidney cancer. This material consisted of CD4+ or CD8+ T cells sorted from blood, taken in a trial of the OX40 agonist ivuxolimab. V and J are TRBV6-5 and TRBJ2-7; D remains ambiguous. The CDR3: CASKDYEQYF. The CDR3 DNA is TGTGCCAGCAAAGACTACGAGCAGTACTTC.